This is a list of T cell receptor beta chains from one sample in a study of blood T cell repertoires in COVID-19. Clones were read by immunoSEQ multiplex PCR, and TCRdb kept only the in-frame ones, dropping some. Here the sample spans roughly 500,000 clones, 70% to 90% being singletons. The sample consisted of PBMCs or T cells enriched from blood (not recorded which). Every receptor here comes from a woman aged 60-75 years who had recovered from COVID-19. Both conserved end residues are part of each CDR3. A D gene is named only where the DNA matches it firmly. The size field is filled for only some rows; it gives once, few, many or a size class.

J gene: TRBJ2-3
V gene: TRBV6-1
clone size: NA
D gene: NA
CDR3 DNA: TGTGCCAGCAGTGAAGCCGAGGTTATAGGATACACAGATACGCAGTATTTT
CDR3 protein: CASSEAEVIGYTDTQYF

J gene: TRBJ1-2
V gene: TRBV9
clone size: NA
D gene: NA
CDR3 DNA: TGTGCCAGCAGCGTAGCGTCTAACGGGGGCTACACCTTC
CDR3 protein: CASSVASNGGYTF

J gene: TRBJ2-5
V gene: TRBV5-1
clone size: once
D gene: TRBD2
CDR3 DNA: TGCGCCAGCAGCTTGCGTCTAGCGGGGGGGCAAGAGACCCAGTACTTC
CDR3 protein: CASSLRLAGGQETQYF

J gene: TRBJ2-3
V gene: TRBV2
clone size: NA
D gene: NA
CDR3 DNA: TGTGCCAGCTATGGCAAGGAGGCAGATACGCAGTATTTT
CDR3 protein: CASYGKEADTQYF

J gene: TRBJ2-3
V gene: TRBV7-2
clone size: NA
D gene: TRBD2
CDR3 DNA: TGTGCCAGCAGCTTGGGGGGGGCAGATACGCAGTATTTT
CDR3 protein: CASSLGGADTQYF

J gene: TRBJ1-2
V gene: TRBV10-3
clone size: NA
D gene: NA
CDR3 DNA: TGTGCCATCAGTGAGTCAAGGGGTCGCACGGCTAACTATGGCTACACCTTC
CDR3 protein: CAISESRGRTANYGYTF

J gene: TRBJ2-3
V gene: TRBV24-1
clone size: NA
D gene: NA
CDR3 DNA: TGTGCCACCAGTGATCATCTCAGGGGAGGCACAGATACGCAGTATTTT
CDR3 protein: CATSDHLRGGTDTQYF

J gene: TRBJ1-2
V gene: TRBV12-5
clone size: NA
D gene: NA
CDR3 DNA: TGTGCTAGTGGTTCCGGACAGACCAACTATGGCTACACCTTC
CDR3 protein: CASGSGQTNYGYTF

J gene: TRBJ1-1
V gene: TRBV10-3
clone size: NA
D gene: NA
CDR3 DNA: TGTGCCATCAGTGACTCGACAGGGAACACTGAAGCTTTCTTT
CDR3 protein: CAISDSTGNTEAFF

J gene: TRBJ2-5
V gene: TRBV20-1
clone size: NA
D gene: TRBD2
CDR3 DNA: TGCAGTGCTAGTAGGAGCGGGGGGCTCCAAGAGACCCAGTACTTC
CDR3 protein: CSASRSGGLQETQYF

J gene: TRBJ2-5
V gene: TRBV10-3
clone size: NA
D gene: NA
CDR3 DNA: TGTGCCATCAGTGAGGTCCAGGGTGGTGAGACCCAGTACTTC
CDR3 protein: CAISEVQGGETQYF

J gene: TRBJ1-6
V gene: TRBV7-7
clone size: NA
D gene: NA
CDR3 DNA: TGTGCCAGCAGCTTAGACAGGTTT
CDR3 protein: CASSLDRF

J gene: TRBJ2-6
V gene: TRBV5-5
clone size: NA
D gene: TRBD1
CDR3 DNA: TGTGCCAGCAGCTTTCCGGGACAGGGGCCCTATGGTGGGGCCAACGTCCTGACTTTC
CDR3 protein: CASSFPGQGPYGGANVLTF

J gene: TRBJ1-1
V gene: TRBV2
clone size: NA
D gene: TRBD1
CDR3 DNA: TGTGCCAGCAGTGAATCTCGGACAGGGCTCGACACTGAAGCTTTCTTT
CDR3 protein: CASSESRTGLDTEAFF

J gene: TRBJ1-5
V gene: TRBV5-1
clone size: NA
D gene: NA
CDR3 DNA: TGCGCCAGCAGCCCCGAGGGAGGTCAGCCCCAGCATTTT
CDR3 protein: CASSPEGGQPQHF

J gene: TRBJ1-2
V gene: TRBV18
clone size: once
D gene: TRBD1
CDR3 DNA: TGTGCCAGCTCACTGGACCGGGACAGGGGTGGCTACACCTTC
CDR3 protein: CASSLDRDRGGYTF

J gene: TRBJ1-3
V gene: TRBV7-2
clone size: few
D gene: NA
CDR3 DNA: TGTGCCAGCAGCTTACGGGGATCTGGAAACACCATATATTTT
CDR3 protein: CASSLRGSGNTIYF

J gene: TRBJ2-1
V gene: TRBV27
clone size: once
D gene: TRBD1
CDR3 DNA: TGTGCCAGCAAGACAGGGGACCACTACAATGAGCAGTTCTTC
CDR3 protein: CASKTGDHYNEQFF

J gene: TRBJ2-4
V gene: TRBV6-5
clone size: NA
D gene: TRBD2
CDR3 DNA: TGTGCCAGCAGTTATCTTAGCGGGGGGGCCAAAAACATTCAGTACTTC
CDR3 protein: CASSYLSGGAKNIQYF

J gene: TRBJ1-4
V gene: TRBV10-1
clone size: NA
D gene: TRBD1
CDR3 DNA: TGCGCCAGCAGTGGGGGGCAGGACAGGGACGAAAAACTGTTTTTT
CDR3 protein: CASSGGQDRDEKLFF

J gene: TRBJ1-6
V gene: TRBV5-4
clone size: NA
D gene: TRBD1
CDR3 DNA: TGTGCCAGCAGCTTGGCGGAGACAGGGAGTTCCACACCCCTCCACTTT
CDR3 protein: CASSLAETGSSTPLHF

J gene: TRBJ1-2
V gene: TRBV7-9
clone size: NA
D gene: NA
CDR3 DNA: TGTGCCAGCAGCCGACAGCCAACCATTGGCTACACCTTC
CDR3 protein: CASSRQPTIGYTF

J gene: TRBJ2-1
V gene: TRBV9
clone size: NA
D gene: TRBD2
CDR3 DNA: TGTGCCAGCAGCGTTTGGCGGGGGGAGGGAGTTGAGCAGTTCTTC
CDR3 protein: CASSVWRGEGVEQFF

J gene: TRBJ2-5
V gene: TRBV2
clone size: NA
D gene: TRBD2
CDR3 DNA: TGTGCCAGCCAGCGGGGGACACAAGAGACCCAGTACTTC
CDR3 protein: CASQRGTQETQYF

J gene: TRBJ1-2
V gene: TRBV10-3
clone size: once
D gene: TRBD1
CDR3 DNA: TGTGCCATCAGCGGACAGGTGGTCTATGGCTACACCTTC
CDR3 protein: CAISGQVVYGYTF